One TCR beta chain is described in this entry. As yet, its antigen is unknown. Combining a sample-barcoded 5' primer with a J-beta primer mix, a second PCR ran for about 6 to 12 cycles. Each cDNA molecule received a tag from a template-switch adaptor that had 12 random nucleotides. TCRdb reprocessed the 5' RACE reads via MiXCR and lists one record per CDR3 protein. The sample contains around 1,500,000 distinct CDR3 sequences, 28% of which appear only once. This CDR3 region has 15 residues. The ends lost 4 bases at V and 11 bases at J; junction bases unmatched: 15. The germline V gene has CDR1 DFQATT and CDR2 SNEGSKA (reference sequence). Each sample used at least 7 million PBMCs. The data were taken from a study of blood T cells in healthy people across ages. Background on the study: Roughly one uniquely barcoded beta molecule per two T cells was captured. Overall study findings and caveats: Roughly linearly, TCR beta diversity per million T cells fell as age increased.

The sequence came from a woman aged 25 to 39 in good health. Material: blood. V usage is TRBV20-1 and J usage is TRBJ2-1; 9 bases align to TRBD2. CDR3 DNA: TGCAGTGCTATCCTCCCCCAGCGGGGGGCCACAAAGCAGTTCTTC. Its protein product is CSAILPQRGATKQFF.